The 24 T cell receptor beta chains given below trace back to one sample, sequenced in a study of early T cells in non-severe SARS-CoV-2 infection. Via MiXCR, TCRdb re-called the 5' RACE reads, giving one row per CDR3 protein. This table holds 80,000 to 100,000 distinct CDR3 sequences, 14% found once. The sample consisted of whole blood. Receptors originate from an adult who was a healthcare worker with PCR-confirmed SARS-CoV-2 infection or an uninfected control (not recorded which).

This clonotype was detected ten times or more. The rearrangement links TRBV28 to TRBJ2-3; D is ambiguous. Deletions cut 6 bases from V and 5 bases from J, with 15 bases between. The V gene's germline CDR1 is MDHEN and CDR2 SYDVKM. CDR3 size: 14 residues. CDR3 nucleotides: TGTGCCAGCAGCCGGGTCCAGGTCATAGATACGCAGTATTTT. Translation: CASSRVQVIDTQYF.

This clonotype showed up many times. This chain's CDR3 is CASSPTDHGETQYF. CDR3 nucleotides: TGTGCCAGCAGTCCGACTGACCACGGCGAGACCCAGTACTTC. The V gene is TRBV6-5, the J gene TRBJ2-5; unclear D gene. This CDR3 is 14 amino acids long. The V gene lost 5 bases and the J gene lost 5 bases, with 15 bases spanning the gap. CDR1 and CDR2 from the germline V gene are MNHEY and SVGAGI.

There are a few counts of this clonotype. This chain joins TRBV28 and TRBJ1-1; the D is unclear. This CDR3 is built from 15 residues. The ends were cut back, 2 bases at V and 4 bases at J, with 14 bases in the middle. Germline V gene sequence: CDR1 MDHEN, CDR2 SYDVKM. CDR3 bases: TGTGCCAGCAGTTTAGACATAACGATGAGCACTGAAGCTTTCTTT. This sequence encodes CASSLDITMSTEAFF.

This clonotype was counted between two and nine times. The chain is built from TRBV9 and TRBJ2-1; 12 positions agree with TRBD2. Per the germline V gene, CDR1 is SGDLS and CDR2 is YYNGEE. The CDR3 spans 20 residues. After removal of 7 bases from V and 7 bases from J, the junction contained 24 bases not matched to a gene. Here the CDR3 reads CASGLQTGPGLAGGPNEQFF. The CDR3 DNA reads TGTGCCAGCGGACTTCAAACCGGCCCTGGCCTAGCGGGGGGGCCTAATGAGCAGTTCTTC.

The CDR3 sequence is CASRPGSVGTQYF. The CDR3, as DNA: TGTGCCAGCAGACCCGGATCCGTAGGGACCCAGTACTTC. V gene TRBV6-2 or TRBV6-3 combines with J gene TRBJ2-5; D gene uncertain. The CDR3 covers 13 residues. V was shortened by 6 bases and J by 7 bases, with 15 bases between the two germline ends. Per the germline V gene, CDR1 is MNHEY and CDR2 is SVGEGT.

This chain connects TRBV29-1 to TRBJ2-7; 7 bases are shared with TRBD1. Germline CDR1 is SQVTM and CDR2 is ANQGSEA. The CDR3 spans 12 residues. J was trimmed by 6 bases and V by 6 bases; bases with no gene match: 8. The CDR3 sequence: CSVSTGPGEQYF. DNA for the CDR3: TGCAGCGTATCGACAGGGCCGGGCGAGCAGTACTTC.

This clonotype was observed a handful of times. The chain has TRBV4-2 and TRBJ1-1; D is perhaps TRBD1 (5 bases). The CDR3 loop spans 12 amino acids. Germline CDR1 is LGHNA and CDR2 is YNFKEQ. Trimming removed 1 base from V and 8 bases from J, with 8 bases in between. CDR3 residues: CASSQVRGEAFF. As DNA, the CDR3 is TGTGCCAGCAGCCAAGTTCGGGGCGAAGCTTTCTTT.

The V and J genes are TRBV30 and TRBJ1-6, with D possibly TRBD1 on 5 matching bases. V was cut by 4 bases and J by 8 bases, with 12 bases left in between. From germline, CDR1 is GTSNPN and CDR2 SVGIG (reference sequence). This CDR3 has 13 amino acids. CDR3 sequence (DNA): TGTGCCTGGACCCAGGGAGGTGATTCACCCCTCCACTTT. It specifies CAWTQGGDSPLHF.

The chain recombines TRBV28 with TRBJ2-2, with D perhaps matching TRBD1 (6 bases). V lost 3 bases, J lost 5 bases, and 16 bases lay in between. The germline V gene encodes CDR1 MDHEN and CDR2 SYDVKM. CDR3 length: 16 amino acids. The CDR3 here is CASSFDPTGLTGELFF. The CDR3 DNA reads as TGTGCCAGCAGTTTCGACCCTACAGGGTTAACCGGGGAGCTGTTTTTT.

This rearrangement joins TRBV7-8 to TRBJ2-1, with D possibly matching TRBD1 (6 bases). The CDR3 contains 16 residues. Germline CDR1 and CDR2: SGHVS and FQNEAQ. V gave up 5 bases and J gave up 2 bases, with 16 bases separating them. CDR3 loop: CASSVSQGSAYNEQFF. DNA for the CDR3: TGTGCCAGCAGCGTAAGCCAGGGGAGCGCCTACAATGAGCAGTTCTTC.

This clonotype was seen only a few times. The chain employs TRBV7-2 and TRBJ2-2; D call uncertain. Germline V gene data show CDR1 as SGHTA and CDR2 as FQGNSA. Trimming cost V 6 bases and J 1 base, with 9 bases left between them. This CDR3 is 14 amino acids long. The chain's CDR3 is CASRPNWNTGELFF. CDR3 in DNA: TGTGCCAGCAGACCAAACTGGAACACCGGGGAGCTGTTTTTT.

This chain uses TRBV20-1 with TRBJ1-5; 7 positions agree with TRBD1. The germline gives CDR1 DFQATT, CDR2 SNEGSKA (reference sequence). Trimming at V came to 5 bases and at J to 4 bases, leaving 8 bases not matched to a gene. The CDR3 spans 14 residues. The CDR3 DNA is TGCAGTGCTCTCCGGGACAGAACTAATCAGCCCCAGCATTTT. Translating gives CSALRDRTNQPQHF.

In the case of this clonotype: Its ends do not fully match the called genes, so a read error is possible. The rearrangement links TRBV2 to TRBJ1-6, with D perhaps matching TRBD1 (6 bases). This CDR3 is built from 14 residues. Germline CDR1 is SNHLY and CDR2 is FYNNEI. CDR3 in amino acids: CASSKGVYDSPLHF. CDR3 bases: TGTGCCAGCAGTAAGGGGGTCTATGATTCACCCCTCCACTTT.

This clonotype was counted only a few times. The V and J genes are TRBV27 and TRBJ1-2; D perhaps matches TRBD1 (5 bases). The V end was cut by 6 bases, the J end by 4 bases, with 9 bases between. The CDR3 sequence is 12 residues long. Germline V gene lookup returns CDR1 MNHEY and CDR2 SMNVEV (reference sequence). CDR3 DNA: TGTGCCAGCAGATTTGGGGCCTATGGCTACACCTTC. Translated: CASRFGAYGYTF.

This clonotype has more than one count but fewer than ten. The chain is built from TRBV7-2 and TRBJ1-3; D is perhaps TRBD1 (6 bases). Germline V gene sequence: CDR1 SGHTA, CDR2 FQGNSA. The V and J ends lost 5 bases and 0 bases respectively, with 14 bases between them. This CDR3 region has 16 residues. This CDR3 is CASSRGQSSSGNTIYF. CDR3 coding DNA: TGTGCCAGCAGCCGTGGACAGTCGAGCTCTGGAAACACCATATATTTT.

The chain employs TRBV6-5 and TRBJ2-3; no definite D call. The CDR3 runs to 15 residues. In germline, CDR1 is MNHEY, CDR2 SVGAGI. Trimming pared 2 bases from V and 0 bases from J, leaving 9 bases between. The CDR3 sequence: CASSYGSFSTDTQYF. The CDR3 nucleotides are TGTGCCAGCAGTTACGGCAGCTTTAGCACAGATACGCAGTATTTT.

The V and J genes are TRBV7-9 and TRBJ2-7; 7 bases match TRBD1. Trimming took 7 bases from V and 6 from J; bases not matched to a gene: 18. CDR3 size: 16 residues. Looked up from germline, CDR1 is SEHNR and CDR2 is FQNEAQ (reference sequence). In nucleotides, the CDR3 is TGTGCCAGCACCCGATCCGGGACAGTGACAAGGGGCGAGCAGTACTTC. Protein product: CASTRSGTVTRGEQYF.

For this clonotype: An end of the junction differs from the germline gene, which may be a read error. V and J are TRBV20-1 and TRBJ1-2; no clear D gene. The CDR3 is made up of 11 amino acids. The V gene's germline CDR1 is DFQATT and CDR2 SNEGSKA (reference sequence). Here the CDR3 DNA reads TGCAGTGCTAGAAACGGTTATGTCTACACCTTC. Amino acids: CSARNGYVYTF.

This chain uses TRBV7-9 with TRBJ2-7; 8 bases fit TRBD1. Germline V gives CDR1 SEHNR, CDR2 FQNEAQ (reference sequence). The CDR3 extends over 13 amino acids. V lost 6 bases, J lost 6 bases, and 7 bases stayed unmatched. DNA for the CDR3: TGTGCCAGCAGGCCGACAGGGGATGGCGAGCAGTACTTC. It translates to CASRPTGDGEQYF.

This clonotype was observed a handful of times. The chain combines TRBV5-3 with TRBJ1-5; TRBD1 aligns across 7 bases. TRBV5-3 is sorted into the ORF group, with uncertain function. V dropped 0 bases and J dropped 2; count of bases not matched to a gene: 8. This CDR3 contains 17 residues. The CDR3 DNA sequence: TGTGCCAGAAGCTTGGAAGAGGGGGCGGACGGCAATCAGCCCCAGCATTTT. Protein: CARSLEEGADGNQPQHF.

This clonotype was detected only a few times. This chain connects TRBV6-5 to TRBJ2-1; TRBD2 aligns across 7 bases. Per the germline V gene, CDR1 is MNHEY and CDR2 is SVGAGI. V was pared by 0 bases and J by 4 bases, with 6 bases of the junction left unmatched. The CDR3 is 16 amino acids. CDR3 in amino acids: CASSYSRLAEYNEQFF. The CDR3 bases are TGTGCCAGCAGTTACTCGAGGCTAGCGGAGTACAATGAGCAGTTCTTC.

This chain links TRBV28 with TRBJ2-7; TRBD1 matches 7 bases. Germline V gene lookup returns CDR1 MDHEN and CDR2 SYDVKM. V shed 10 bases, J shed 4 bases, and the junction held 7 bases outside the gene matches. The CDR3 spans 12 residues. CDR3 bases: TGTGCCACCCAAAACAGGGGATACGAGCAGTACTTC. Translating it yields CATQNRGYEQYF.

The chain couples TRBV6-1 to TRBJ2-7, with D perhaps matching TRBD1 or TRBD2 (5 bases each). The CDR3 sequence is 14 residues long. Between the trimmed V and J ends, which lost 4 bases and 2 bases, there was a span of 12 bases. Germline CDR1 and CDR2: MNHNS and SASEGT. CDR3 loop: CASSVGEDPYEQYF. The CDR3 DNA sequence: TGTGCCAGCAGTGTGGGGGAAGACCCCTACGAGCAGTACTTC.

As regards this clonotype: An end of the junction differs from the germline gene, which may be a read error. This chain uses TRBV7-9 with TRBJ2-3; D perhaps matches TRBD1 (5 bases). Germline V gene data show CDR1 as SEHNR and CDR2 as FQNEAQ (reference sequence). This CDR3 spans 13 amino acids. CDR3 nucleotide sequence: TGTGCCAGCAGCTTAGTTCAGGGCCCACGCCAGGATTTT. This translates into CASSLVQGPRQDF.